This T cell receptor (beta chain) originates from a study of cytomegalovirus exposure and HLA in healthy donors. The CDR3 covers 14 residues. Trimming took off 2 bases at V and 0 bases at J, with 7 bases between the two ends. The germline gives CDR1 MDHEN, CDR2 SYDVKM. Study-wide findings and caveats: There were reportedly fewer N-insertions in an Asian-associated ancestry cluster than the approximately 630-donor mean, in a later analysis. Most TCR sequences proved rare, with some public TCRs found in many donors. Evidence from a later analysis indicated that most CMV-associated TCR beta chains looked HLA-restricted.

Use of 60 Vbeta and 13 Jbeta primers characterized the PCR. Only in-frame clones appear in the TCRdb table, and some are missing; sequencing was by immunoSEQ multiplex PCR. The repertoire consists of about 190,000 clones, with around 79% occurring once and the leading ten covering around 1.5%. Concerning this clone: As yet, its antigen is unknown.

The sample comprised PBMCs. The sequence derives from a woman in her forties or fifties in good health and CMV-seronegative. The J gene is TRBJ1-1, the V gene TRBV28, with D possibly being TRBD1 (5 bases). CDR3 residues: CASSLGGVNTEAFF. CDR3 sequence (DNA): TGTGCCAGCAGTTTAGGGGGGGTGAACACTGAAGCTTTCTTT.